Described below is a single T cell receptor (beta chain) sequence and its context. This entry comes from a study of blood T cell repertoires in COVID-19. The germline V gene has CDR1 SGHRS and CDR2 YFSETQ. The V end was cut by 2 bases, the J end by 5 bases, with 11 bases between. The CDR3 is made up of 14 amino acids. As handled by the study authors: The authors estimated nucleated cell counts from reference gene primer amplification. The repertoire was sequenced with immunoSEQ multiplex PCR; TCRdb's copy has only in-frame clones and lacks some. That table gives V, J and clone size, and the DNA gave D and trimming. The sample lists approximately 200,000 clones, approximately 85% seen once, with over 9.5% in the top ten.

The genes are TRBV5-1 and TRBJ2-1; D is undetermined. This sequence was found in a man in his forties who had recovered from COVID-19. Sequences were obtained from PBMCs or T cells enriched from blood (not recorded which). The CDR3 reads CASSLIMTDNEQFF. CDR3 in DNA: TGCGCCAGCAGCTTAATTATGACTGACAATGAGCAGTTCTTC. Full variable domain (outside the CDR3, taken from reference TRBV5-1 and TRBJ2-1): KAGVTQTPRYLIKTRGQQVTLSCSPISGHRSVSWYQQTPGQGLQFLFEYFSETQRNKGNFPGRFSGRQFSNSRSEMNVSTLELGDSALYLCASSLIMTDNEQFFGPGTRLTVL.